This entry concerns a single T cell receptor beta chain. Its antigen is as yet unknown. The entry originates in a study of T cell responses to AZD1222 COVID-19 vaccine. Study-level points and caveats: In a largely white British group with more females than males, clonal diversity was possibly underestimated. Reportedly, nearly half the spike-specific TCRs target unmutated variant regions.

The protocol was immunoSEQ multiplex PCR, while the TCRdb copy is restricted to in-frame clones and leaves out a portion. The repertoire holds fewer than 200,000 clones, with almost 95% as singletons. The V gene's germline CDR1 is MDHEN and CDR2 SYDVKM. The germline V and J ends were trimmed by 3 bases and 2 bases, with 4 bases remaining between them. This CDR3 comprises 12 residues. The genes are TRBV28 and TRBJ1-2; no definite D call. The sample in question was peripheral blood, obtained on day 0 of AZD1222 vaccination. This clonotype was sampled from an adult in good health. CDR3 sequence: CASSFPNYGYTF. DNA for the CDR3: TGTGCCAGCAGTTTTCCCAACTATGGCTACACCTTC.